This T cell receptor beta chain was identified in a study of blood T cell repertoires in COVID-19. As for the study in general: The samples span acute and convalescent COVID-19 from the United States, Italy and Spain. In each case, the material was cDNA or gDNA derived from T cells, B-cell-depleted T cells, or PBMCs.

This CDR3 comprises 15 residues. After removal of 2 bases from V and 3 bases from J, the junction contained 5 bases not matched to a gene. Germline values: CDR1 MGHRA, CDR2 YSYEKL. Libraries were prepared by immunoSEQ multiplex PCR; TCRdb keeps only in-frame clonotypes and omits some of them. The sample lists some 68,000 clones, just under 85% seen once, with 28% in the top ten. V gene TRBV4-1 combines with J gene TRBJ2-3, with 7 bases that match TRBD2. The sample consisted of peripheral blood. This TCR came from a man between 65 and 85 years old with acute or convalescent COVID-19. The CDR3 coding sequence is TGCGCCAGCAGCCAAATGGCGGGAGCGACAGATACGCAGTATTTT. It is translated as CASSQMAGATDTQYF.